The clone carrying this T cell receptor (beta chain) was seen a single time. In Cohort 3, a recovered donor had either two negative PCRs, clearance, or symptom resolution. Germline lookup yields CDR1 KGHDR and CDR2 SFDVKD. V shed 4 bases, J shed 6 bases, and the junction held 7 bases outside the gene matches. This CDR3 comprises 16 residues. This entry belongs to a study of blood T cell repertoires in COVID-19. Study in general: Italy, Spain and the United States were the sources of the convalescent and acute COVID-19 samples.

Method: immunoSEQ multiplex PCR; TCRdb's copy keeps in-frame clones and lacks some. The data show some 400,000 clones, with around 89% seen just once and approximately 1.2% held by the top ten. The rearrangement links TRBV24-1 to TRBJ2-1; 11 nucleotides agree with TRBD2. The sequence derives from a man aged 25-45 years who had recovered from COVID-19. Input material: PBMCs or T cells enriched from blood (not recorded which). The CDR3 DNA reads as TGTGCCACCAGTGACGTTAGCGGGAGGGCCGGCAATGAGCAGTTCTTC. It translates to CATSDVSGRAGNEQFF.